This TCR beta chain appears in the sequencing data of a study of CXCR3-negative and CXCR3-positive naive CD8 T cells. Libraries of TRB cDNA were made by 5' RACE and carried UMIs. TCRdb re-called the 5' RACE reads, yielding one record per CDR3 amino acid sequence without DNA. Reported are some 110,000 distinct CDR3 sequences; the ten largest clones contain approximately 0.37%. Germline CDR1 and CDR2: SGHDN and FVKESK. The CDR3 runs 11 residues. Points from the study as a whole: Naive cells that were CXCR3-positive had more hydrophobic TRB CDR3s (compared with CXCR3-negative naive cells). Sequencing showed both naive subsets with comparably high diversity, and memory CD8+ cells much lower.

As regards this clonotype: Its antigen is not identified.

Material: naive CXCR3+ CD8+ T cells from blood. The subset: CD45RO-CCR7+CD27+CD95- naive CD8+ T cells expressing CXCR3 (TNR3+). This receptor was taken from a human donor in good health. Some clones in this sample may be carry-over from other donors' samples. The chain links TRBV14 to TRBJ1-3. CDR3 protein: CASSQGNTIYF.